The clone carrying this T cell receptor (beta chain) was observed once. Antigen: not known. The data are from a study of siplizumab effects on memory and regulatory T cells. General study points: Unstimulated naive T cells seemed to show more diversity than memory cells did, and they also seemed to be among the major contributors to the alloresponse.

Sequencing used immunoSEQ multiplex PCR; TCRdb keeps in-frame clones, though not all of them. Among some 100,000 clones listed, over 85% were seen once. The sequence derives from a human donor in good health. Material for sequencing was CD8+ T cells sorted from blood.

Here the CDR3 reads CASTQRTGELFF. CDR3 coding DNA: TGTGCCAGCACCCAGAGGACCGGGGAGCTGTTTTTT. The rearrangement links TRBV9 to TRBJ2-2; no definite D call. The CDR3 runs 12 residues. Germline CDR1 is SGDLS and CDR2 is YYNGEE. V lost 6 bases and J 5 bases, leaving 8 bases between the germline ends.